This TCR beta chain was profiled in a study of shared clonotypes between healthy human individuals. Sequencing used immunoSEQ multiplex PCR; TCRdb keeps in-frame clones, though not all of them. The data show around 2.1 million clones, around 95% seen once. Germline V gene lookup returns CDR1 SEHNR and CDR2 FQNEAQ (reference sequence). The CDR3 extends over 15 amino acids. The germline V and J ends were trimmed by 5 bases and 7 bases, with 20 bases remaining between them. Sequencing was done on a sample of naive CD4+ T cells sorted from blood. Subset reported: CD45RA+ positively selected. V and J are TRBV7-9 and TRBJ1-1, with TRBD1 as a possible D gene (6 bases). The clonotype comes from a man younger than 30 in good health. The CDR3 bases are TGTGCCAGCAGCCCCTATCAGGGGCCGCTAGATGAAGCTTTCTTT. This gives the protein CASSPYQGPLDEAFF.